Here is one T cell receptor beta chain with its context. Its antigen is not known. Sequencing used immunoSEQ multiplex PCR; TCRdb keeps in-frame clones, though not all of them. The repertoire holds 150,000 to 200,000 clones, with nearly 90% as singletons. This sample stems from a study of cytotoxic CD8 clonotypes in ibrutinib-treated CLL. Study overall: After a median roughly 12 months on treatment (6 to 36), response samples were drawn.

The V gene lost 10 bases and the J gene lost 0 bases, with 17 bases spanning the gap. Germline values: CDR1 MNHEY, CDR2 SMNVEV (reference sequence). This CDR3 spans 15 amino acids. Overall study findings and caveats: There were few public clonotypes, and on treatment they contracted or stayed stable.

The sample in question was PBMCs, obtained at disease progression, from a patient treated with ibrutinib. This TCR derives from a human donor with chronic lymphocytic leukemia. J is TRBJ2-3 and V is TRBV27; D not resolved. In nucleotides, the CDR3 is TGTGCCACCAAGGCAGTGACGGAGAGCACAGATACGCAGTATTTT. It yields the protein CATKAVTESTDTQYF.